This TCR beta chain came from a study of cytomegalovirus exposure and HLA in healthy donors. About the research overall: Earlier sequencing of about 200 million T cells yielded about 120 million unique TCR beta sequences.

Losses at the gene ends were 5 bases for V and 9 bases for J; bases not matched to a gene: 9. Germline assignment: CDR1 SEHNR and CDR2 FQNEAQ (reference sequence). This CDR3 region has 13 residues. Primers for the PCR totalled 60 Vbeta and 13 Jbeta. TCRdb's copy holds only in-frame clones and misses some; the assay was immunoSEQ multiplex PCR. The sample includes fewer than 300,000 clones, roughly 80% seen only once; the top ten take about 0.3%. Sequencing was performed on PBMCs. This sequence originates from a girl aged 2 to 10 in good health and CMV-seronegative. The rearrangement joins TRBV7-9 to TRBJ2-5; 7 bases are shared with TRBD2. This chain's CDR3 is CASSRRGEAAQYF. DNA of the CDR3: TGTGCCAGCAGCAGACGGGGGGAGGCGGCCCAGTACTTC.